The clone carrying this T cell receptor beta chain was picked up one time. The protocol was immunoSEQ multiplex PCR, while the TCRdb copy is restricted to in-frame clones and leaves out a portion. The sample lists 65,000 to 95,000 clones; roughly 92% were seen once. The data were obtained in a study of blood T cell repertoires in COVID-19. One Seattle source followed patients from active infection through their disease course. V shed 10 bases and J shed 4 bases, with 22 bases lying between them. In germline, CDR1 is SNHLY, CDR2 FYNNEI. CDR3 length equals 16 residues. The V call is TRBV2, the J call TRBJ2-2, with D maybe TRBD1 (6 bases). The sequence was collected from a man aged 45-65 years with COVID-19, enrolled during active disease. Sequencing used peripheral blood. CDR3 loop: CAIPLPRGVSTGELFF. The CDR3 coding sequence is TGTGCCATACCGCTTCCCAGGGGTGTGAGCACCGGGGAGCTGTTTTTT.